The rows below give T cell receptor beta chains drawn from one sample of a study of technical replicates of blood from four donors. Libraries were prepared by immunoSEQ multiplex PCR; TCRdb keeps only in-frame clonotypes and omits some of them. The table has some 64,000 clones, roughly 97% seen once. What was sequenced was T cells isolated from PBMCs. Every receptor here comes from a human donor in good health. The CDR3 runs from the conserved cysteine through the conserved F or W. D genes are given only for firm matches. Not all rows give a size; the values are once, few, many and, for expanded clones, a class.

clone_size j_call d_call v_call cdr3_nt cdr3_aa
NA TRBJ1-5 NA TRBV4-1 TGCGCCAGCAGCCAAGTCACTGGACTACCTAGCAATCAGCCCCAGCATTTT CASSQVTGLPSNQPQHF
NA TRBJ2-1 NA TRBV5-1 TGCGCCAGCAAATTGGGGGGGGCCGCCTACAATGAGCAGTTCTTC CASKLGGAAYNEQFF
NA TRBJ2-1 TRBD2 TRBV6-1 TGTGCCAGCAGTGAGGGAGGGTACCCCAATGAGCAGTTCTTC CASSEGGYPNEQFF
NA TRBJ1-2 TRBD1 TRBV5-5 TGTGCCAGCAGCCGGGACAGCGGACGAGACTACACCTTC CASSRDSGRDYTF
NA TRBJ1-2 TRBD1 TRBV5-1 TGCGCCAGCAGCTCCGACAGGGCTTGGGGTGGCTACACCTTC CASSSDRAWGGYTF
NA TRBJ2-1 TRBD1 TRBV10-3 TGTGCCATCAGTGAGTCAAGGACAGGGGGCAATGAGCAGTTCTTC CAISESRTGGNEQFF
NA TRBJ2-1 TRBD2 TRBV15 TGTGCCACCAGCAGAGGGATTAGCGGGAGGGGGGTGAATGAGCAGTTCTTC CATSRGISGRGVNEQFF
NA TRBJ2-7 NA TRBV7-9 TGTGCCAGCAGCCCGGAGGGAGCGATCTCCTACGAGCAGTACTTC CASSPEGAISYEQYF
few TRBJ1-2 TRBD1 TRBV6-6 TGTGCCAGCAGTGACAGGGGTACTAACTATGGCTACACCTTC CASSDRGTNYGYTF
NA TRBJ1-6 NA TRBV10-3 TGTGCCATCAGTGACGCTTTGGGCATCCTCGGCGCTTTTCTCCACTTT CAISDALGILGAFLHF
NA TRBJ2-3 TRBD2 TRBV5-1 TGCGCCAGCAGCGCCGGACTAGCGGGGGGTGCAGATACGCAGTATTTT CASSAGLAGGADTQYF
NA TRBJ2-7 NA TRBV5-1 TGCGCCAGCAGCTACCGGGGGGCCGACTACGAGCAGTACTTC CASSYRGADYEQYF
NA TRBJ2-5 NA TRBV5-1 TGCGCCAGCAGCTTGGTTCCCAAAGAGACCCAGTACTTC CASSLVPKETQYF
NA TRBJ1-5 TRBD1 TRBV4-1 TGCGCCAGCAGCCGACACAGGGGCCCTTCGGACAATCAGCCCCAGCATTTT CASSRHRGPSDNQPQHF
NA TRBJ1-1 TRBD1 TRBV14 TGTGCCAGCAGCACCCTGGACAGGGAGTTTGAAGCTTTCTTT CASSTLDREFEAFF
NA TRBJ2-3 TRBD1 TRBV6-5 TGTGCCAGCAGCCCCGTGACAGGGGGCACAGATACGCAGTATTTT CASSPVTGGTDTQYF
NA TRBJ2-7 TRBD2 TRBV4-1 TGCGCCAGCAGCCAAGAAACAGGGACTAGCAGATCCTACGAGCAGTACTTC CASSQETGTSRSYEQYF
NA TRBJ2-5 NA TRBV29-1 TGCAGCGTTACCCCCCAGGTACAAGAGACCCAGTACTTC CSVTPQVQETQYF
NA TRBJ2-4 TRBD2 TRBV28 TGTGCCAGCTCCCCTATCAGCGGGAGGGCCGGGGGGAACATTCAGTACTTC CASSPISGRAGGNIQYF
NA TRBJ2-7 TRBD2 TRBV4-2 TGTGCCAGCAGCCAAGATATAAGCGGGGGGACCTACGAGCAGTACTTC CASSQDISGGTYEQYF
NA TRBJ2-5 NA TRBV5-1 TGCGCCAGCAGCTTGGTCGTAAGAGAAGAGACCCAGTACTTC CASSLVVREETQYF
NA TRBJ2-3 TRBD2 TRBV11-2 TGTGCCAGCAGCTCTACGCCTAGCGGGCTCGGCTGGGATACGCAGTATTTT CASSSTPSGLGWDTQYF
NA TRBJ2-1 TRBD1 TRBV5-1 TGCGCCAGCAGCTTGGGACAGGGTGCCTACAATGAGCAGTTCTTC CASSLGQGAYNEQFF
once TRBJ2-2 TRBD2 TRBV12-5 TGTGCTAGTGGTTTGGGACTAGCGGGACCCCAAGTCGGGGAGCTGTTTTTT CASGLGLAGPQVGELFF
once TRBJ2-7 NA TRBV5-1 TGCGCCAGCAGCCGGGGGGCCCACGAGCAGTACTTC CASSRGAHEQYF
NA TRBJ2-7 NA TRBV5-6 TGTGCCAGCAGCCCCGGACAGAAGAAGTACGAGCAGTACTTC CASSPGQKKYEQYF
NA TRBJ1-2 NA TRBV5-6 TGTGCCAGCAGCTCCGAGAGGGGGTCGGGCTACACCTTC CASSSERGSGYTF